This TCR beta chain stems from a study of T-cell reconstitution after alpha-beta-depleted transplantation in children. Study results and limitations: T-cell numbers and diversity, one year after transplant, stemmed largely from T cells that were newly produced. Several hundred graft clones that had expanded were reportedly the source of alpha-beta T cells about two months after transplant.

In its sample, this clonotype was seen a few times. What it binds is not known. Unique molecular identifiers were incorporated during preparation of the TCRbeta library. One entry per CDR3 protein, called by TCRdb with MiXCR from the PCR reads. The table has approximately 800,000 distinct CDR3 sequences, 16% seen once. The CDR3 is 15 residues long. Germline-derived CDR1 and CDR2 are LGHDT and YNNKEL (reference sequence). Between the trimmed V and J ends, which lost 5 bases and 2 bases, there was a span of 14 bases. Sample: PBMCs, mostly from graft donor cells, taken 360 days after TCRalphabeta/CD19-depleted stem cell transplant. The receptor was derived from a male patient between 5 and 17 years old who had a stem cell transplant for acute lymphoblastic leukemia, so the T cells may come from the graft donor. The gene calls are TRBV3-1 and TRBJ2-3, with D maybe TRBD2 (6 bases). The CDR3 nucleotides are TGTGCCAGCAGCAAAACGGGACTCCCCACAGATACGCAGTATTTT. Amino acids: CASSKTGLPTDTQYF.